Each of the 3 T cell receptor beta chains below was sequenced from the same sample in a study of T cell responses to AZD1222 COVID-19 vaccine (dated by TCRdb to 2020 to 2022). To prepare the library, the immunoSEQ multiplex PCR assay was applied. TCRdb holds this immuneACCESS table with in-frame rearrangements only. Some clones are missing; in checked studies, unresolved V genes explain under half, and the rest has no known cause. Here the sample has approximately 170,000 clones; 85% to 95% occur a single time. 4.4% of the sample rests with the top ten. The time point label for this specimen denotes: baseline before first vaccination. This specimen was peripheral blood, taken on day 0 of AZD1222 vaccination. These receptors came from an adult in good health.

CDR3 DNA sequence: TGCGCCAGCAGCCAGCAACAGGGGGCGATCTACGAGCAGTACTTC. Amino acid sequence: CASSQQQGAIYEQYF. V usage is TRBV4-1 and J usage is TRBJ2-7; 9 nucleotides line up with TRBD1. Germline CDR1 MGHRA, CDR2 YSYEKL. There are 15 residues in the CDR3. Germline trimming cut 3 bases from V and 3 bases from J; bases unmatched to any gene: 6.

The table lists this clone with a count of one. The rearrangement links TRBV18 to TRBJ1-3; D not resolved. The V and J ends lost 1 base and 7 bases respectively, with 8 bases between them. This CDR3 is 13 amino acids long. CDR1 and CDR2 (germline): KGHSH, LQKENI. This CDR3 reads CASSPQSGNTIYF. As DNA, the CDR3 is TGTGCCAGCTCACCACAGTCGGGGAACACCATATATTTT.

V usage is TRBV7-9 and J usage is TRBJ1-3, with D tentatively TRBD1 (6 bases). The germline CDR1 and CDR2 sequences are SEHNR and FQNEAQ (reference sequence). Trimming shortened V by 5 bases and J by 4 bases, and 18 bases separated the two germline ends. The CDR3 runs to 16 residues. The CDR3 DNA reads TGTGCCAGCAGCGAGATGGCAGGGGCGCGAGGAAACACCATATATTTT. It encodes CASSEMAGARGNTIYF.